What follows describes a single TCR beta chain. The target antigen is unknown. The sample belongs to a study of monozygotic twins with inflammatory bowel disease. RNA in its total form was extracted from whole blood, and T cells were not sorted. The TCR libraries each used total RNA (around 3,600 ng per library). TCRdb reprocessed the 5' RACE reads and keeps a single row for each CDR3 protein, giving no DNA. The sample is made up of about 380,000 distinct CDR3 sequences, and the top ten hold 2.6% of it. General observations from the study: Telling different T cell subtypes apart from each other was not possible.

The receptor comes from a human donor with ulcerative colitis or Crohn's disease, or a healthy co-twin of an affected twin (not recorded which). The sequenced sample was blood.

Here the CDR3 reads CAISESRGGSNQPQHF. This chain uses TRBV10-3 with TRBJ1-5. The CDR3 runs 16 residues. Per the germline V gene, CDR1 is ENHRY and CDR2 is SYGVKD.